The sequence of this T cell receptor (beta chain) was determined in a study of blood T cell repertoires in COVID-19. Study-level information: The origin of the acute and convalescent COVID-19 samples was the United States, Italy and Spain.

Trimming took off 2 bases at V and 4 bases at J, with 6 bases between the two ends. This CDR3 has 12 amino acids. Germline CDR1 is SGHTA and CDR2 is FQGNSA. Here immunoSEQ multiplex PCR was the method, and the copy in TCRdb shows in-frame clones only, minus some. The sample gives 380,000 or so clones, 80% to 90% of which show up once; approximately 1.2% is in the top ten. The sample consisted of PBMCs or T cells enriched from blood (not recorded which). This receptor was obtained from a man aged 25 to 40 who had recovered from COVID-19. V usage is TRBV7-2 and J usage is TRBJ2-7; D remains ambiguous. This chain's CDR3 is CASSLQAYEQYF. The CDR3 DNA is TGTGCCAGCAGCTTACAGGCTTACGAGCAGTACTTC.